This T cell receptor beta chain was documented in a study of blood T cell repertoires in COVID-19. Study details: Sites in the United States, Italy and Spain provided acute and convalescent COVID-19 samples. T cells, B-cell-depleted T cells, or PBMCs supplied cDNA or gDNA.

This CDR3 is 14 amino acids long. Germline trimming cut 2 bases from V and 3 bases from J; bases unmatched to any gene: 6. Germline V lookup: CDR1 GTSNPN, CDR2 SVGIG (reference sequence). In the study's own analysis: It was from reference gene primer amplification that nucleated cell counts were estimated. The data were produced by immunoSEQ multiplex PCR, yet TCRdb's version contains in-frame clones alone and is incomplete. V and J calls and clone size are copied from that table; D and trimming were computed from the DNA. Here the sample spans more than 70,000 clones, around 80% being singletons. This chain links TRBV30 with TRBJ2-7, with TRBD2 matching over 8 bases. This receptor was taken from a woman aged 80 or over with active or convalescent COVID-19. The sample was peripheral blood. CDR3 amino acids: CAWSRISGDYEQYF. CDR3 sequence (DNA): TGTGCCTGGAGTCGGATTAGCGGGGACTACGAGCAGTACTTC.